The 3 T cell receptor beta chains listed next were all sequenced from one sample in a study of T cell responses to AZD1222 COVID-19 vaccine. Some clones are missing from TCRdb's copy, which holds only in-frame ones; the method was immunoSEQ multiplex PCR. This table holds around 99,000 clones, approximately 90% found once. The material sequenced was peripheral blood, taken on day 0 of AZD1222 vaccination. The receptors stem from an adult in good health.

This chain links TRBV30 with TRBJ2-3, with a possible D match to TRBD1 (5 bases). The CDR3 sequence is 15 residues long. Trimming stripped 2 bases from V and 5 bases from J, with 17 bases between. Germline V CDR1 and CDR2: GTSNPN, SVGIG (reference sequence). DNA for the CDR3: TGTGCCTGGAGTCTGCCACAAGGGGCACGAGATACGCAGTATTTT. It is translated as CAWSLPQGARDTQYF.

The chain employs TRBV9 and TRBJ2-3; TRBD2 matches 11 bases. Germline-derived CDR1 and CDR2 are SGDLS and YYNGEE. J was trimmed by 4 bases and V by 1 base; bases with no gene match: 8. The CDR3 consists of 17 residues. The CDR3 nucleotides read TGTGCCAGCAGCGTATCGGCGCTAGCGGGAGGCGCAGATACGCAGTATTTT. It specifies CASSVSALAGGADTQYF.

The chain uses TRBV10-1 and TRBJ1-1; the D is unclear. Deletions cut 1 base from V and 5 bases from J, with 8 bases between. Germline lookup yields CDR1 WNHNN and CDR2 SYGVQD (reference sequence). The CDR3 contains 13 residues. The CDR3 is CASSEWLGTEAFF. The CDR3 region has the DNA TGCGCCAGCAGTGAGTGGTTAGGGACTGAAGCTTTCTTT.